These 7 T cell receptor beta chains were all obtained from the same sample, sequenced in a study of response to subunit inactivated influenza vaccine. TCRdb independently ran MiXCR on the RT-PCR reads; one entry per CDR3 protein. The repertoire holds about 520,000 distinct CDR3 sequences, with 25% as singletons. The source was CD4+ T cells sorted from PBMCs, collected 5 days after vaccination. The receptors stem from a man in his fifties or sixties who received an inactivated influenza vaccine.

This clonotype was observed a few times. This sequence joins TRBV12-3 or TRBV12-4 and TRBJ1-1; 7 bases line up with TRBD1. The CDR3 is made up of 15 amino acids. Trimming cost V 3 bases and J 4 bases; bases outside gene matches: 8. CDR3 bases: TGTGCCAGCAGTTTCAGGGGGACAGTGGTCACTGAAGCTTTCTTT. Its protein product is CASSFRGTVVTEAFF.

This clonotype showed up just a few times. V usage is TRBV29-1 and J usage is TRBJ2-1; TRBD2 matches 10 bases. The germline V gene encodes CDR1 SQVTM and CDR2 ANQGSEA. The CDR3 loop spans 14 amino acids. V was clipped by 6 bases and J by 2 bases; unmatched bases: 4. CDR3 sequence (DNA): TGCAGCGTCCTAGCGGGAGACCCCTACAATGAGCAGTTCTTC. Translated, it gives CSVLAGDPYNEQFF.

This clonotype was seen just once. The rearrangement links TRBV3-1 to TRBJ2-1; D unclear. This CDR3 has 12 amino acids. The V end lost 1 base, the J end lost 5 bases, and 3 bases lay between the germline ends. CDR1 and CDR2 (germline): LGHDT, YNNKEL (reference sequence). CDR3 bases: TGTGCCAGCAGCCAAGTTGACAATGAGCAGTTCTTC. Translated: CASSQVDNEQFF.

This chain joins TRBV5-6 and TRBJ2-2, with D possibly TRBD2 on 6 matching bases. The CDR3 loop spans 15 amino acids. Germline lookup yields CDR1 SGHDT and CDR2 YYEEEE. The V and J ends lost 0 bases and 3 bases respectively, with 9 bases between them. CDR3 protein: CASSLGGVDTGELFF. The CDR3 coding sequence is TGTGCCAGCAGCTTGGGCGGGGTAGACACCGGGGAGCTGTTTTTT.

The chain joins TRBV5-1 to TRBJ2-3; 10 bases fit TRBD1. There are 16 residues in the CDR3. In germline, CDR1 is SGHRS, CDR2 YFSETQ. The V gene end was trimmed by 2 bases and the J gene end by 3 bases; junction bases not matched to a gene: 6. The CDR3 DNA reads TGCGCCAGCAGCTTCTTCCGGGACAGGGGAACAGATACGCAGTATTTT. Its translation is CASSFFRDRGTDTQYF.

The rearrangement uses TRBV7-9 and TRBJ2-5; TRBD1 might be the D (7 bases). Germline V lookup: CDR1 SEHNR, CDR2 FQNEAQ (reference sequence). Trimming took 4 bases from V and 6 from J, leaving 21 bases between them. The length of the CDR3 is 16 residues. The CDR3 region is CASSSYRGQGTQTQYF. CDR3 nucleotide sequence: TGTGCCAGCAGCTCTTACAGGGGCCAAGGGACTCAGACCCAGTACTTC.

The J gene is TRBJ2-7, the V gene TRBV10-3; TRBD2 aligns across 7 bases. Germline values: CDR1 ENHRY, CDR2 SYGVKD. CDR3 length equals 15 residues. V trimming: 8 bases; J trimming: 3 bases; junction bases outside the gene matches: 13. For the CDR3, the DNA is TGTGCCATCGCCGGGATTGGGGGGGTAGGCTACGAGCAGTACTTC. Translated, it gives CAIAGIGGVGYEQYF.